This TCR beta chain was sequenced during a study of metastatic and nonmetastatic thyroid tumors. Study summary: The comparison covered peripheral blood and tumor or nodule tissue in malignant and benign thyroid patients. The study's findings and limits: A significant increase in TCR beta diversity was reportedly seen in malignant thyroid tumors relative to benign nodules, in blood and tumor.

There were no patients who had received any treatment before thyroid surgery. Authors' processing steps: To classify distant metastasis in papillary thyroid cancer, a model was built from CDR3 differences across clinicopathological groups. TCRdb reprocessed the PCR reads using MiXCR. V and J calls and clone size were set by TCRdb, not the authors. The table records under 30,000 clones, 20% to 25% of them present only once. This clone is medium-sized in the sample. Antigen unknown. The V end lost 6 bases, the J end lost 4 bases, and 7 bases lay between the germline ends. Germline values: CDR1 MNHNS, CDR2 SASEGT. The CDR3 has 11 amino acids.

The V call is TRBV6-1, the J call TRBJ2-7; unclear D gene. This clonotype was obtained from a female donor with papillary thyroid cancer or a benign thyroid nodule (not recorded which). Some clones in this sample may be carry-over from other donors' samples. Sequencing was performed on blood. The CDR3 DNA is TGTGCCAGCAGCCTCGTATACGAGCAGTACTTC. Translated: CASSLVYEQYF.